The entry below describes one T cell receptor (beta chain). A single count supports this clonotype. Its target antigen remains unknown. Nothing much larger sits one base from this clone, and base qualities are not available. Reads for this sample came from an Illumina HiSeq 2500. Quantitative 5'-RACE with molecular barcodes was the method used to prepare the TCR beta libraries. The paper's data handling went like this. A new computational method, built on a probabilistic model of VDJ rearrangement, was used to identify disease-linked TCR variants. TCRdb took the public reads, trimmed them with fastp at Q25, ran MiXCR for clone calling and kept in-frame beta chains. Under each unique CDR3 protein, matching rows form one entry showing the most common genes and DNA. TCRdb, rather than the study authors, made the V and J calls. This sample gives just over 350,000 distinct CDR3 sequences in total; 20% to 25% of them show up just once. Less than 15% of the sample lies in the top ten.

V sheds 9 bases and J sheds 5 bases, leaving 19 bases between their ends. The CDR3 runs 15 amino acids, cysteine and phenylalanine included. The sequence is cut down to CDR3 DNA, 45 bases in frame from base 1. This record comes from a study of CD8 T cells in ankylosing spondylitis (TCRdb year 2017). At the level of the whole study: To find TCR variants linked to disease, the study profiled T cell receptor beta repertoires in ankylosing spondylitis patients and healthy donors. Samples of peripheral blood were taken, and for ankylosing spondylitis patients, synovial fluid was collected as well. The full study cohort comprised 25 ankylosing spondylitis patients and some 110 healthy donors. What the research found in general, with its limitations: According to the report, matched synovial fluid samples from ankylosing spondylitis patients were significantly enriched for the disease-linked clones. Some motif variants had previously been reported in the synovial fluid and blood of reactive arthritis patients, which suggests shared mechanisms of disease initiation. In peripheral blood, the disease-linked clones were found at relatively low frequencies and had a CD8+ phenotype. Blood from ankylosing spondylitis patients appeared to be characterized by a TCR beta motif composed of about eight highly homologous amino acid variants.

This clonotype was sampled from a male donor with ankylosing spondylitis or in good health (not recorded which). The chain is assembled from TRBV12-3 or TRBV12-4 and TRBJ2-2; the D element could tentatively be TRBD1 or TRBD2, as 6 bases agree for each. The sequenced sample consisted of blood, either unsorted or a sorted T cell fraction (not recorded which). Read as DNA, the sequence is TGTGCCAGTTCGTTTTTGGGGGGCTTAACCGGGGAGCTGTTTTTT. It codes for CASSFLGGLTGELFF.